The present entry profiles one T cell receptor (beta chain) with its context. Its matching antigen is unknown. Trimming pared 7 bases from V and 3 bases from J, leaving 20 bases between. The CDR3 runs 16 residues. CDR1 and CDR2 (germline): MGHDK, SYGVNS. These data are taken from a study of cytomegalovirus exposure and HLA in healthy donors. Broader study findings: As immune exposure information, only CMV serostatus was available. TCR beta sequences reportedly predicted most subjects' HLA-A and HLA-B alleles accurately.

The study ran its PCR with 60 Vbeta and 13 Jbeta primers. TCRdb's copy holds only in-frame clones and misses some; the assay was immunoSEQ multiplex PCR. This table holds about 160,000 clones, about 76% found once. This sequence joins TRBV25-1 and TRBJ2-3; perhaps TRBD1 as D (6 bases). The TCR originated in a female donor in good health and CMV-seronegative. Sequenced sample: PBMCs. CDR3 in amino acids: CASTSWGLDTTDTQYF. CDR3 nucleotide sequence: TGTGCCAGCACCTCCTGGGGGCTAGATACGACAGATACGCAGTATTTT.